Following are 22 T cell receptor beta chains from one sample sequenced in a study of identical twins. Each CDR3 protein is one row after TCRdb ran MiXCR on the 5' RACE reads. The sample holds 310,000 or so distinct CDR3 sequences, 9.5% seen once. This sample also appeared in a second study, on yellow fever vaccine responses in identical twins.

Sequences were obtained from CD8+ T cells sorted from blood. These receptors originate from a woman under 30 in good health.

Only a few counts were recorded for this clonotype. V and J are TRBV20-1 and TRBJ2-1; D assignment may be TRBD1 or TRBD2 (6 bases each). The V gene lost 2 bases and the J gene lost 2 bases, with 19 bases spanning the gap. Germline-derived CDR1 and CDR2 are DFQATT and SNEGSKA (reference sequence). The CDR3 has 17 residues. CDR3 nucleotide sequence: TGCAGTGCTAGACCCGGGCTTTTGGAGGGGGCCTACAATGAGCAGTTCTTC. Translated, it gives CSARPGLLEGAYNEQFF.

The rearrangement uses TRBV28 and TRBJ2-3, with D unclear. Germline loops: CDR1 MDHEN, CDR2 SYDVKM. CDR3 length: 13 residues. V gave up 6 bases and J gave up 5 bases, with 12 bases separating them. CDR3 protein: CASRIISGDTQYF. CDR3 DNA sequence: TGTGCCAGCAGGATAATTTCTGGAGATACGCAGTATTTT.

J is TRBJ1-1 and V is TRBV7-2; 7 bases fit TRBD1. Germline values: CDR1 SGHTA, CDR2 FQGNSA. The CDR3 totals 15 residues. The J segment lost 0 bases and the V segment lost 6 bases, leaving 7 bases of the junction unmatched. The CDR3, as DNA: TGTGCCAGCAGAGAGGGGGCGATTATGAACACTGAAGCTTTCTTT. Amino acids: CASREGAIMNTEAFF.

Only a few counts were recorded for this clonotype. The chain couples TRBV4-3 to TRBJ2-7, with 10 bases identical to TRBD2. Looked up from germline, CDR1 is LGHNA and CDR2 is YSLEER. This CDR3 comprises 16 residues. V shed 0 bases and J 7 bases; nucleotides not matched to a gene: 9. The CDR3 region is CASSQDRLAGALEQYF. The CDR3 bases are TGCGCCAGCAGCCAAGATCGGCTAGCGGGAGCTTTAGAGCAGTACTTC.

The V gene is TRBV2, the J gene TRBJ2-3; D is unresolved. The CDR3 length is 12 residues. Germline-derived CDR1 and CDR2 are SNHLY and FYNNEI. V was shortened by 8 bases and J by 1 base, with 7 bases between the two germline ends. CDR3: CASVEGTDTQYF. The CDR3 nucleotides read TGTGCCAGCGTAGAGGGCACAGATACGCAGTATTTT.

The table lists this clonotype with many counts. The chain uses TRBV7-9 and TRBJ1-1, with D possibly matching TRBD1 (6 bases). This CDR3 has 13 residues. The germline gives CDR1 SEHNR, CDR2 FQNEAQ (reference sequence). Deletions cut 2 bases from V and 6 bases from J, with 10 bases between. The CDR3 spells CASSLMGAAEAFF. In DNA form, the CDR3 reads TGTGCCAGCAGCTTAATGGGGGCGGCTGAAGCTTTCTTT.

The chain combines TRBV4-1 with TRBJ1-1; D unresolved. V shed 1 base and J shed 7 bases, with 7 bases lying between them. The CDR3 sequence is 12 residues long. Germline CDR1 reads MGHRA; CDR2 reads YSYEKL. CDR3 sequence reads: CASSQGTVEAFF. The CDR3 nucleotides read TGCGCCAGCAGCCAAGGCACAGTTGAAGCTTTCTTT.

V usage is TRBV2 and J usage is TRBJ1-4, with a weak D call TRBD1 (5 bases). Germline lookup yields CDR1 SNHLY and CDR2 FYNNEI. The length of the CDR3 is 15 residues. Between the trimmed V and J ends, which lost 6 bases and 10 bases, there was a span of 21 bases. CDR3 amino acids: CASSTSPGPPAKLFF. CDR3 DNA sequence: TGTGCCAGCAGCACCTCCCCGGGACCGCCCGCAAAACTGTTTTTT.

This clonotype was seen ten or more times. The V gene is TRBV7-3, the J gene TRBJ2-3; TRBD1 matches 12 bases. Germline V CDR1 and CDR2: SGHTA, FQGTGA. The CDR3 consists of 17 residues. V was pared by 5 bases and J by 6 bases, with 12 bases of the junction left unmatched. The CDR3: CASSPTRDRGHPDTQYF. The CDR3 region has the DNA TGTGCCAGCAGCCCAACCAGGGACAGGGGGCATCCCGATACGCAGTATTTT. Filled out from reference TRBV7-3 and TRBJ2-3, the complete variable domain reads GAGVSQTPSNKVTEKGKYVELRCDPISGHTALYWYRQSLGQGPEFLIYFQGTGAADDSGLPNDRFFAVRPEGSVSTLKIQRTERGDSAVYLCASSPTRDRGHPDTQYFGPGTRLTVL.

The rearrangement links TRBV6-1 to TRBJ2-6; tentatively, D is TRBD1 or TRBD2 (6 bases each). Germline V gene data show CDR1 as MNHNS and CDR2 as SASEGT. The CDR3 consists of 15 residues. The germline V and J ends were trimmed by 10 bases and 0 bases, with 13 bases remaining between them. CDR3 DNA: TGTGCCACGGGGGCTTCTCTCTCTGGGGCCAACGTCCTGACTTTC. Protein sequence: CATGASLSGANVLTF.

Many counts were recorded for this clonotype. The chain uses TRBV29-1 and TRBJ2-7; 10 positions agree with TRBD1. The germline V gene has CDR1 SQVTM and CDR2 ANQGSEA. The ends lost 4 bases at V and 3 bases at J; junction bases unmatched: 3. The CDR3 has 13 residues. CDR3 in amino acids: CSVVRDRGYEQYF. The CDR3 coding sequence is TGCAGCGTTGTAAGGGACAGGGGCTACGAGCAGTACTTC.

This clonotype has just a few counts. The chain employs TRBV7-9 and TRBJ1-6; a weak D match, TRBD1 (6 bases). V was shortened by 6 bases and J by 3 bases, with 18 bases between the two germline ends. CDR3 size: 17 residues. Germline loops: CDR1 SEHNR, CDR2 FQNEAQ (reference sequence). The chain's CDR3 is CASSPVQTGYYNSPLHF. For the CDR3, the DNA is TGTGCCAGCAGTCCAGTCCAAACAGGGTACTATAATTCACCCCTCCACTTT.

This clonotype was detected only a few times. V and J are TRBV4-2 and TRBJ2-1; TRBD1 or TRBD2 may be the D gene (5 bases each). This CDR3 is 18 amino acids long. CDR1 and CDR2 (germline): LGHNA, YNFKEQ. The ends were cut back, 4 bases at V and 3 bases at J, with 22 bases in the middle. The CDR3 DNA reads TGTGCCAGCAGCCCGCGGTTCCAGACCGGGACGATCTACAATGAGCAGTTCTTC. Its translation: CASSPRFQTGTIYNEQFF.

This clonotype was seen a few times. The V and J genes are TRBV6-2 or TRBV6-3 and TRBJ2-1; D is perhaps TRBD1 or TRBD2 (5 bases each). CDR1 MNHEY and CDR2 SVGEGT come from the germline V gene. V was pared by 0 bases and J by 1 base, with 16 bases between. The length of the CDR3 is 18 residues. Here the CDR3 reads CASSYSIFPGSSYNEQFF. CDR3 bases: TGTGCCAGCAGTTACTCCATTTTCCCAGGGAGTTCCTACAATGAGCAGTTCTTC.

This clonotype came up many times. The J gene is TRBJ2-1, the V gene TRBV2; 9 bases are a match to TRBD1. Per germline, CDR1 SNHLY and CDR2 FYNNEI. V lost 2 bases, J lost 6 bases, and 8 bases stayed unmatched. The CDR3 loop spans 16 amino acids. The CDR3 coding sequence is TGTGCCAGCAGTGAACAAGGACAGGGGATAGGCAATGAGCAGTTCTTC. This sequence encodes CASSEQGQGIGNEQFF.

This clonotype was recorded at least ten times. The chain couples TRBV6-1 to TRBJ2-7; D perhaps matches TRBD1 (6 bases). This CDR3 is 13 amino acids long. V was clipped by 6 bases and J by 0 bases, with 9 bases between them. Germline loops: CDR1 MNHNS, CDR2 SASEGT. The CDR3 DNA reads TGTGCCAGCAGAGACAGGTACTCCTACGAGCAGTACTTC. Residues: CASRDRYSYEQYF.

V usage is TRBV7-9 and J usage is TRBJ2-7; no clear D. The V end lost 0 bases, the J end lost 2 bases, and 11 bases lay between the germline ends. Germline V CDR1 and CDR2: SEHNR, FQNEAQ (reference sequence). The CDR3 runs to 15 residues. CDR3 sequence: CASSLAPAPTYEQYF. In DNA, the CDR3 is TGTGCCAGCAGCTTAGCGCCAGCGCCAACCTACGAGCAGTACTTC.

The sample holds a few counts of this clonotype. The V call is TRBV6-5, the J call TRBJ2-2; 8 bases are shared with TRBD2. Germline loops: CDR1 MNHEY, CDR2 SVGAGI. This CDR3 has 17 amino acids. V lost 0 bases to trimming and J lost 5 bases; unmatched junction nucleotides: 8. The CDR3 nucleotides are TGTGCCAGCAGTTACTCGATAGCGGGCGGGGGGACCGGGGAGCTGTTTTTT. Residues: CASSYSIAGGGTGELFF.

This clonotype was observed once. The chain has TRBV20-1 and TRBJ2-7; 13 bases align to TRBD2. This CDR3 is 17 amino acids long. Germline V CDR1 and CDR2: DFQATT, SNEGSKA (reference sequence). V dropped 4 bases and J dropped 4; count of bases not matched to a gene: 13. In DNA form, the CDR3 reads TGCAGTGCTAAGGGACTAGCGGGAAACGGGACTTTGTACGAGCAGTACTTC. Translated, it gives CSAKGLAGNGTLYEQYF.

This clonotype has a count of ten or more. This sequence joins TRBV10-1 and TRBJ2-2, with unresolved D. Germline CDR1 is WNHNN and CDR2 is SYGVQD (reference sequence). The CDR3 has 15 amino acids. The V end lost 6 bases, the J end lost 5 bases, and 16 bases lay between the germline ends. The CDR3 protein is CASRNPLDLTGELFF. DNA for the CDR3: TGCGCCAGCAGGAACCCCCTGGACCTTACCGGGGAGCTGTTTTTT.

This clonotype was seen ten or more times. The chain joins TRBV29-1 to TRBJ2-7; TRBD1 agrees at 8 bases. This CDR3 has 13 amino acids. Trimming at V came to 6 bases and at J to 0 bases, leaving 4 bases not matched to a gene. Germline assignment: CDR1 SQVTM and CDR2 ANQGSEA. The CDR3, as DNA: TGCAGCGTCGGGGACAGGAACTCCTACGAGCAGTACTTC. Encoded protein: CSVGDRNSYEQYF.

The rearrangement uses TRBV6-1 and TRBJ1-5; D gene uncertain. This CDR3 is 15 amino acids long. The V gene's germline CDR1 is MNHNS and CDR2 SASEGT. V lost 0 bases and J 3 bases, leaving 9 bases between the germline ends. The CDR3 here is CASSEAASINQPQHF. CDR3 coding DNA: TGTGCCAGCAGTGAAGCGGCCAGCATCAATCAGCCCCAGCATTTT.